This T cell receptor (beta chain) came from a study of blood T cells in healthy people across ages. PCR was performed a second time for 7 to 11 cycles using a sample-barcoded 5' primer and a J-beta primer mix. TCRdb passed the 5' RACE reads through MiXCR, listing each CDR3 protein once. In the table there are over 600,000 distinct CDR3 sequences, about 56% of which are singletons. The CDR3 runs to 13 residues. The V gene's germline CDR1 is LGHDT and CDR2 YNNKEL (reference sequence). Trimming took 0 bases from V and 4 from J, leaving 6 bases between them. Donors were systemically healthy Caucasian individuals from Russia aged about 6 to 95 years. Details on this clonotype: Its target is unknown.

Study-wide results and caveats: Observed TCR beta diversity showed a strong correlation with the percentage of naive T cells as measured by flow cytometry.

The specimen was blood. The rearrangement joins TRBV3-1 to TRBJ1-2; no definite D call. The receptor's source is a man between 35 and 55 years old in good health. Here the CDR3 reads CASSQERFYGYTF. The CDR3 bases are TGTGCCAGCAGCCAAGAACGGTTCTATGGCTACACCTTC.